The 21 T cell receptor beta chains below come from one sample, sequenced in a study of CD4 T cell repertoires and nickel. One entry per CDR3 protein results from TCRdb running MiXCR on the RT-PCR reads. This sample has 250 to 350 distinct CDR3 sequences, with about 70% found just once. Input material: CD4+ T cells from blood, not recorded whether cultured. These receptors originate from a human donor in a nickel allergy study, with or without nickel allergy (not recorded which). It is not recorded whether this sample comes from one donor or several.

This clonotype was recorded once. The chain joins TRBV29-1 to TRBJ1-3; D unresolved. This CDR3 comprises 12 residues. Germline-derived CDR1 and CDR2 are SQVTM and ANQGSEA. Deletions cut 4 bases from V and 0 bases from J, with 4 bases between. CDR3 sequence (DNA): TGCAGCGTTGGGTTCTCTGGAAACACCATATATTTT. This encodes CSVGFSGNTIYF.

V gene TRBV19 combines with J gene TRBJ2-1; D unclear. Trimming left V 4 bases short and J 10 bases short, with 17 bases between. The CDR3 is made up of 14 amino acids. CDR1 is LNHDA, CDR2 SQIVND, per germline (reference sequence). In DNA, the CDR3 is TGTGCCAGTAGTACCCAGATAAGTACCCAAGAGCAGTTCTTC. Translation: CASSTQISTQEQFF.

This chain joins TRBV20-1 and TRBJ1-2; 8 bases map to TRBD1. Germline V gene sequence: CDR1 DFQATT, CDR2 SNEGSKA (reference sequence). This CDR3 comprises 15 residues. V trimming: 2 bases; J trimming: 8 bases; junction bases outside the gene matches: 13. CDR3 sequence reads: CSARLTAARTGGYTF. The CDR3 DNA is TGCAGTGCTAGACTGACCGCGGCCCGGACAGGGGGCTACACCTTC.

V is TRBV5-1 and J is TRBJ2-2; D is perhaps TRBD1 (6 bases). Between the trimmed V and J ends, which lost 0 bases and 1 base, there was a span of 7 bases. Germline loops: CDR1 SGHRS, CDR2 YFSETQ. The CDR3 runs to 15 residues. This chain's CDR3 is CASSLGTENTGELFF. Here the CDR3 DNA reads TGCGCCAGCAGCTTGGGGACAGAGAACACCGGGGAGCTGTTTTTT.

This clonotype occurred a few times. The V and J genes are TRBV5-1 and TRBJ2-3; no clear D gene. The germline gives CDR1 SGHRS, CDR2 YFSETQ. The CDR3 consists of 15 residues. The ends were cut back, 0 bases at V and 2 bases at J, with 10 bases in the middle. CDR3 DNA sequence: TGCGCCAGCAGCTTGGCGGGCAGACTCACAGATACGCAGTATTTT. It encodes CASSLAGRLTDTQYF.

This chain uses TRBV28 with TRBJ2-2; D not certain. This CDR3 region has 12 residues. Germline-derived CDR1 and CDR2 are MDHEN and SYDVKM. The V and J ends lost 2 bases and 3 bases respectively, with 1 base between them. The DNA for the CDR3 is TGTGCCAGCAGTTTAGACACCGGGGAGCTGTTTTTT. This gives the protein CASSLDTGELFF. Using reference TRBV28 and TRBJ2-2 for the parts outside the CDR3, the full variable domain is DVKVTQSSRYLVKRTGEKVFLECVQDMDHENMFWYRQDPGLGLRLIYFSYDVKMKEKGDIPEGYSVSREKKERFSLILESASTNQTSMYLCASSLDTGELFFGEGSRLTVL.

The chain's CDR3 is CASSPTSVGQFF. CDR3 coding DNA: TGTGCCAGCAGCCCCACTAGCGTCGGGCAGTTCTTC. The chain links TRBV14 to TRBJ2-1; 7 nucleotides match TRBD2. The CDR3 contains 12 residues. The germline V gene has CDR1 SGHDN and CDR2 FVKESK. Germline trimming cut 4 bases from V and 12 bases from J; bases unmatched to any gene: 6.

The V call is TRBV4-3, the J call TRBJ1-5; D not certain. The CDR3 runs 13 residues. The germline V gene encodes CDR1 LGHNA and CDR2 YSLEER. V was pared by 0 bases and J by 4 bases, with 4 bases between. CDR3 nucleotide sequence: TGCGCCAGCAGCCAAGATCATAATCAGCCCCAGCATTTT. Translating it yields CASSQDHNQPQHF.

The rearrangement uses TRBV30 and TRBJ1-2; D is unresolved. The germline CDR1 and CDR2 sequences are GTSNPN and SVGIG (reference sequence). V was shortened by 0 bases and J by 3 bases, with 5 bases between the two germline ends. The CDR3 has 12 amino acids. CDR3 nucleotide sequence: TGTGCCTGGAGTGTAGAGGACTATGGCTACACCTTC. Its protein product is CAWSVEDYGYTF.

The chain employs TRBV6-1 and TRBJ1-2; D ambiguous. Trimming removed 6 bases from V and 8 bases from J, with 13 bases in between. The CDR3 extends over 12 amino acids. CDR1 is MNHNS, CDR2 SASEGT, per germline. CDR3 residues: CASRARRSGYTF. The CDR3 DNA reads as TGTGCCAGCAGGGCAAGGAGGTCGGGCTACACCTTC.

The chain carries TRBV2 and TRBJ2-1; the D is unclear. The CDR3 contains 13 residues. The germline CDR1 and CDR2 sequences are SNHLY and FYNNEI. Between the trimmed V and J ends, which lost 4 bases and 6 bases, there was a span of 10 bases. The CDR3 is CASSVRFVNEQFF. The CDR3 DNA follows: TGTGCCAGCAGTGTGAGGTTTGTCAATGAGCAGTTCTTC. Looking up the rest from reference TRBV2 and TRBJ2-1 gives the full variable domain: EPEVTQTPSHQVTQMGQEVILRCVPISNHLYFYWYRQILGQKVEFLVSFYNNEISEKSEIFDDQFSVERPDGSNFTLKIRSTKLEDSAMYFCASSVRFVNEQFFGPGTRLTVL.

The chain uses TRBV11-2 and TRBJ1-2; D unclear. CDR3 size: 13 residues. Trimming left V 5 bases short and J 3 bases short, with 10 bases between. Per the germline V gene, CDR1 is SGHAT and CDR2 is FQNNGV. The CDR3 DNA reads as TGTGCCAGCAGCCTAGGACCCTACTATGGCTACACCTTC. Encoded protein: CASSLGPYYGYTF.

The chain employs TRBV19 and TRBJ1-5; D is undetermined. V was clipped by 9 bases and J by 4 bases, with 16 bases between them. This CDR3 is built from 14 residues. CDR1 and CDR2 (germline): LNHDA, SQIVND (reference sequence). The CDR3 DNA reads TGTGCCAGCGGAGGACGGTCCCTTAATCAGCCCCAGCATTTT. Amino acid sequence: CASGGRSLNQPQHF. The whole variable domain, remainder taken from reference TRBV19 and TRBJ1-5, is DGGITQSPKYLFRKEGQNVTLSCEQNLNHDAMYWYRQDPGQGLRLIYYSQIVNDFQKGDIAEGYSVSREKKESFPLTVTSAQKNPTAFYLCASGGRSLNQPQHFGDGTRLSIL.

The rearrangement links TRBV18 to TRBJ1-2; 9 bases align to TRBD1. V lost 2 bases to trimming and J lost 6 bases; unmatched junction nucleotides: 4. Looked up from germline, CDR1 is KGHSH and CDR2 is LQKENI. The CDR3 loop spans 14 amino acids. The CDR3 DNA follows: TGTGCCAGCTCACCATCTGGACAGGGGAATGGCTACACCTTC. It translates to CASSPSGQGNGYTF. Variable domain in full (rest from reference TRBV18 and TRBJ1-2): NAGVMQNPRHLVRRRGQEARLRCSPMKGHSHVYWYRQLPEEGLKFMVYLQKENIIDESGMPKERFSAEFPKEGPSILRIQQVVRGDSAAYFCASSPSGQGNGYTFGSGTRLTVV.

This clonotype occurred once. The chain employs TRBV14 and TRBJ1-1, with D possibly being TRBD1 (6 bases). The germline CDR1 and CDR2 sequences are SGHDN and FVKESK. Deletions cut 1 base from V and 10 bases from J, with 13 bases between. The CDR3 is made up of 13 amino acids. The CDR3 here is CASSQVPGGRAFF. CDR3 nucleotides: TGTGCCAGCAGCCAAGTTCCCGGGGGGCGAGCTTTCTTT.

The rearrangement uses TRBV7-9 and TRBJ1-2; 8 bases agree with TRBD1. V was pared by 1 base and J by 4 bases, with 8 bases of the junction left unmatched. This CDR3 spans 16 amino acids. Per germline, CDR1 SEHNR and CDR2 FQNEAQ (reference sequence). The CDR3: CASSLGSGQGGYGYTF. DNA for the CDR3: TGTGCCAGCAGCTTAGGCTCAGGACAGGGCGGCTATGGCTACACCTTC.

The chain has TRBV5-1 and TRBJ2-2, with TRBD2 as a possible D gene (6 bases). Germline V gives CDR1 SGHRS, CDR2 YFSETQ. The CDR3 contains 14 residues. Deletions cut 0 bases from V and 7 bases from J, with 10 bases between. The DNA of the CDR3 is TGCGCCAGCAGCTTGGACGGGGGTGGCGGGGAGCTGTTTTTT. Translating gives CASSLDGGGGELFF.

The gene calls are TRBV14 and TRBJ2-5, with D possibly being TRBD1 or TRBD2 (6 bases each). The CDR3 length is 11 residues. The germline CDR1 and CDR2 sequences are SGHDN and FVKESK. Trimming left V 6 bases short and J 9 bases short, with 11 bases between. Written as DNA, the CDR3 is TGTGCCAGCAGTCTAAGGGGGGCCCAGTACTTC. Translated, it gives CASSLRGAQYF.

This clonotype was seen a handful of times. This rearrangement joins TRBV10-3 to TRBJ1-3, with D possibly being TRBD1 (6 bases). This CDR3 contains 13 residues. Germline V gene sequence: CDR1 ENHRY, CDR2 SYGVKD. V was trimmed by 6 bases and J by 3 bases, leaving 9 bases between them. Written as DNA, the CDR3 is TGTGCCATCAGCACAGGGCTTGGAAACACCATATATTTT. Translated, it gives CAISTGLGNTIYF.

This clonotype appeared once. The gene calls are TRBV5-4 and TRBJ1-1; D is ambiguous. Between the trimmed V and J ends, which lost 2 bases and 1 base, there was a span of 9 bases. Germline V lookup: CDR1 SGHNT, CDR2 YYREEE (reference sequence). CDR3 length: 14 amino acids. Here the CDR3 DNA reads TGTGCCAGCAGCTTACAAATACCGAACACTGAAGCTTTCTTT. Translation gives CASSLQIPNTEAFF.

This sequence joins TRBV6-5 and TRBJ2-7; 8 nucleotides agree with TRBD1. Looked up from germline, CDR1 is MNHEY and CDR2 is SVGAGI. The CDR3 loop spans 16 amino acids. V was clipped by 5 bases and J by 0 bases; unmatched bases: 9. The CDR3 DNA sequence: TGTGCCAGCAGTCGGGACAGGCCTTCGTTCTCCTACGAGCAGTACTTC. It yields the protein CASSRDRPSFSYEQYF.